Below are 18 T cell receptor beta chains sequenced from a single sample in a study of blood T cells in healthy people across ages. A J-beta primer mix and a sample-barcoded 5' primer were used in a second PCR of about 7 to 12 cycles. TCRdb reanalysed the 5' RACE reads using MiXCR and keeps one entry per CDR3 protein. The sample includes 730,000 or so distinct CDR3 sequences, 43% of them seen just once. Sequencing was done on a sample of blood. These receptors all stem from a woman aged 55-75 years in good health.

This clonotype came up once. This sequence joins TRBV6-1 and TRBJ1-2, with 11 bases identical to TRBD1. This CDR3 has 15 residues. The germline V gene encodes CDR1 MNHNS and CDR2 SASEGT. Trimming at V came to 4 bases and at J to 3 bases, leaving 4 bases not matched to a gene. This CDR3 is CASSARDRGDYGYTF. As DNA, the CDR3 is TGTGCCAGCAGTGCTCGGGACAGGGGGGACTATGGCTACACCTTC.

This clonotype occurred once. This sequence joins TRBV20-1 and TRBJ1-1; weak D call: TRBD1 (6 bases). The CDR3 spans 14 residues. Germline assignment: CDR1 DFQATT and CDR2 SNEGSKA (reference sequence). V lost 5 bases, J lost 1 base, and 14 bases lay in between. The CDR3 reads CSAFKDSENTEAFF. For the CDR3, the DNA is TGCAGTGCTTTTAAGGACAGCGAGAACACTGAAGCTTTCTTT.

The J gene is TRBJ1-2, the V gene TRBV5-5; TRBD1 matches at 8 bases. Germline V CDR1 and CDR2: SGHKS, YYEKEE (reference sequence). This CDR3 has 15 residues. The J segment lost 8 bases and the V segment lost 6 bases, leaving 15 bases of the junction unmatched. CDR3 DNA sequence: TGTGCCAGCATCGTTCCGGGACAGGACATAGGGGGCTACACCTTC. It translates to CASIVPGQDIGGYTF.

The chain links TRBV12-3 or TRBV12-4 to TRBJ1-6; 8 nucleotides match TRBD1. Trimming at V came to 6 bases and at J to 10 bases, leaving 8 bases not matched to a gene. The CDR3 is 14 residues long. CDR3 bases: TGTGCCAGCAGAGGACAGGGCGGAGGGTCACCCCTCCACTTT. It specifies CASRGQGGGSPLHF.

The chain has TRBV4-1 and TRBJ2-2; a weak D match, TRBD2 (6 bases). The germline CDR1 and CDR2 sequences are MGHRA and YSYEKL. The CDR3 length is 15 residues. Trimming shortened V by 0 bases and J by 13 bases, and 18 bases separated the two germline ends. The CDR3, as DNA: TGCGCCAGCAGCCAAGATGGGGGTCAGCGGGTCGGGCTGTTTTTT. Protein sequence: CASSQDGGQRVGLFF.

As to this clonotype: A much larger clone lies one base from this, so it may be a read error. This chain links TRBV4-2 with TRBJ2-7; 7 nucleotides line up with TRBD2. The germline gives CDR1 LGHNA, CDR2 YNFKEQ. This CDR3 comprises 16 residues. The CDR3 here is CASSQDLGGSSDEQYF. The CDR3 nucleotides read TGTGCCAGCAGCCAAGACCTTGGCGGGAGCTCCGACGAGCAGTACTTC.

Comments on this clonotype: An end of the junction does not agree with germline; a read error may underlie this. The chain joins TRBV29-1 to TRBJ1-2, with D hard to call. CDR1 is SQVTM and CDR2 is ANQGSEA in the germline V gene. CDR3 length: 10 residues. DNA of the CDR3: TGCAGCGTCGAAGGGTATGGCTACACCTTC. This gives the protein CSVEGYGYTF.

The V call is TRBV20-1, the J call TRBJ2-1; D gene ambiguous. Trimming shortened V by 0 bases and J by 6 bases, and 18 bases separated the two germline ends. The CDR3 loop spans 16 amino acids. CDR1 is DFQATT, CDR2 SNEGSKA, per germline (reference sequence). The CDR3 sequence is CSARDPAPIGRNEQFF. The CDR3, as DNA: TGCAGTGCTAGAGACCCAGCCCCGATAGGACGCAATGAGCAGTTCTTC.

The chain recombines TRBV4-1 with TRBJ2-7, with 12 bases lining up with TRBD1. The CDR3 runs 17 residues. With 0 bases clipped from V and 3 bases from J, the junction kept 6 bases outside the gene matches. Germline V lookup: CDR1 MGHRA, CDR2 YSYEKL. Here the CDR3 DNA reads TGCGCCAGCAGCCAAGAAAAGGGGACAGGGGGCATCTACGAGCAGTACTTC. It encodes CASSQEKGTGGIYEQYF.

For this clonotype: At one end the junction does not follow the germline gene, possibly because of a read error. CDR3 region: CACSALGLDGETQYF. The CDR3 DNA reads TGTGCCTGCAGCGCGTTAGGACTAGATGGAGAGACCCAGTACTTC. The chain has TRBV9 and TRBJ2-5; 7 bases are a match to TRBD2. The CDR3 is made up of 15 amino acids. Germline V lookup: CDR1 SGDLS, CDR2 YYNGEE.

The gene calls are TRBV24-1 and TRBJ2-7; 9 bases are a match to TRBD1. CDR3 length: 13 residues. J was trimmed by 3 bases and V by 9 bases; bases with no gene match: 5. Looked up from germline, CDR1 is KGHDR and CDR2 is SFDVKD. CDR3: CATPGTGFYEQYF. The CDR3 DNA follows: TGTGCCACCCCGGGGACAGGGTTCTACGAGCAGTACTTC.

This clonotype appeared a few times. Written as DNA, the CDR3 is TGCAGTGCTACGACAATAACGGGGGGGCGGAGTGAGCAGTTCTTC. Amino acid sequence: CSATTITGGRSEQFF. The chain employs TRBV20-1 and TRBJ2-1; TRBD2 agrees at 8 bases. This CDR3 contains 15 residues. Per the germline V gene, CDR1 is DFQATT and CDR2 is SNEGSKA (reference sequence). V dropped 4 bases and J dropped 9; count of bases not matched to a gene: 14.

V and J are TRBV11-2 and TRBJ1-6; D unclear. V lost 0 bases, J lost 6 bases, and 15 bases lay in between. Germline CDR1 and CDR2: SGHAT and FQNNGV. This CDR3 spans 17 amino acids. Here the CDR3 DNA reads TGTGCCAGCAGCTTAGATTTATTGGTGGCAGCTAATTCACCCCTCCACTTT. It translates to CASSLDLLVAANSPLHF.

This chain links TRBV7-2 with TRBJ2-5; D is tentatively TRBD1 or TRBD2 (6 bases each). The CDR3 is made up of 14 amino acids. Looked up from germline, CDR1 is SGHTA and CDR2 is FQGNSA. V dropped 4 bases and J dropped 9 bases, with 18 bases sitting between them. The CDR3 DNA is TGTGCCAGCAGCTCCCGGACCCAGGAGGGGGCCCAGTACTTC. Its translation: CASSSRTQEGAQYF.

This chain joins TRBV6-2 or TRBV6-3 and TRBJ2-5; no firm D call. This CDR3 has 13 residues. The germline V and J ends were trimmed by 5 bases and 4 bases, with 11 bases remaining between them. Germline CDR1 MNHEY, CDR2 SVGEGT. The CDR3 DNA follows: TGTGCCAGCAGTCCTAGGGCCCTAGAGACCCAGTACTTC. Protein sequence: CASSPRALETQYF.

In DNA form, the CDR3 reads TGCAGTGCTAGAGGGGACAGGGGATACGAAAAACTGTTTTTT. It is translated as CSARGDRGYEKLFF. The J gene is TRBJ1-4, the V gene TRBV20-1, with 10 bases lining up with TRBD1. This CDR3 spans 14 amino acids. V lost 1 base to trimming and J lost 8 bases; unmatched junction nucleotides: 4. Looked up from germline, CDR1 is DFQATT and CDR2 is SNEGSKA (reference sequence).

The rearrangement joins TRBV29-1 to TRBJ1-2, with D unresolved. Trimming took off 8 bases at V and 4 bases at J, with 14 bases between the two ends. Germline lookup yields CDR1 SQVTM and CDR2 ANQGSEA. The length of the CDR3 is 12 residues. CDR3 DNA: TGCAGCTTGTGGACCGCCACCTATGGCTACACCTTC. It is translated as CSLWTATYGYTF.

This clonotype was recorded once. The chain uses TRBV5-1 and TRBJ2-5, with D maybe TRBD2 (6 bases). The CDR3 totals 15 residues. V dropped 4 bases and J dropped 5 bases, with 18 bases sitting between them. Germline V gene lookup returns CDR1 SGHRS and CDR2 YFSETQ. CDR3 in amino acids: CASSAEGRVMETQYF. The CDR3 DNA reads as TGCGCCAGCAGCGCGGAGGGCAGGGTTATGGAGACCCAGTACTTC.